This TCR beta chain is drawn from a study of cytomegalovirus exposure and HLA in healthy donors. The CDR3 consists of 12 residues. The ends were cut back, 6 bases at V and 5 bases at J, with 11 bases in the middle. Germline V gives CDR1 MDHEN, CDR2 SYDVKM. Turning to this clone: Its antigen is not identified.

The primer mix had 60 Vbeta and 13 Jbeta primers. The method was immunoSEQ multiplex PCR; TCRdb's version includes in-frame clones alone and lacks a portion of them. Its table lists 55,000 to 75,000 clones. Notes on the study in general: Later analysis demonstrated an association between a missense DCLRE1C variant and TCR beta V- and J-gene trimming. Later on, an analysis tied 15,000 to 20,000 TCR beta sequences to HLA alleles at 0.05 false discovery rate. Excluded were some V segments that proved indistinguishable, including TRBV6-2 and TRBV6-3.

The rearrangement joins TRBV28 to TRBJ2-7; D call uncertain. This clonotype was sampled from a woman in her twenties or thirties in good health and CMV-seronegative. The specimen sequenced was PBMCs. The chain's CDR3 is CASRLQNNEQYF. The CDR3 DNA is TGTGCCAGCAGATTACAGAATAACGAGCAGTACTTC.